A single sample gave rise to the 11 T cell receptor beta chains below, sequenced in a study of cytomegalovirus exposure and HLA in healthy donors. Both 60 Vbeta primers and 13 Jbeta primers went into the PCR. TCRdb's copy holds only in-frame clones and misses some; the assay was immunoSEQ multiplex PCR. This table has approximately 180,000 clones, roughly 79% appearing once. Sequencing input: PBMCs. Source of these receptors: a woman between 18 and 29 years old in good health and CMV-seropositive.

A note on this clone: One end of the junction fails to match germline, which may point to a read error. The sample has other DNA sequences that encode this CDR3 too. The V and J genes are TRBV6-1 and TRBJ2-7; 9 nucleotides agree with TRBD1. Germline lookup yields CDR1 MNHNS and CDR2 SASEGT. The CDR3 is 14 residues long. The CDR3 DNA reads as TGTGCTAGCATTATCGAGACAGGGGGCTACGAGCAGTACTTC. It encodes CASIIETGGYEQYF.

This clone was found a few times. The V and J genes are TRBV6-1 and TRBJ1-1, with TRBD1 as a possible D gene (6 bases). The CDR3 has 13 residues. V lost 6 bases and J 3 bases, leaving 11 bases between the germline ends. From germline, CDR1 is MNHNS and CDR2 SASEGT. DNA for the CDR3: TGTGCCAGCAGCCCGGGACAACACACTGAAGCTTTCTTT. It codes for CASSPGQHTEAFF.

The chain has TRBV4-2 and TRBJ2-7; maybe TRBD1 (5 bases). Germline CDR1 LGHNA, CDR2 YNFKEQ. Trimming shortened V by 4 bases and J by 0 bases, and 7 bases separated the two germline ends. The CDR3 is made up of 13 amino acids. The CDR3: CASSPTASYEQYF. The CDR3 bases are TGTGCCAGCAGCCCGACAGCCTCCTACGAGCAGTACTTC.

V and J are TRBV5-1 and TRBJ1-2; TRBD1 matches at 12 bases. V shed 3 bases and J 7 bases; nucleotides not matched to a gene: 7. The CDR3 runs 15 residues. Germline V gene sequence: CDR1 SGHRS, CDR2 YFSETQ. The chain's CDR3 is CASSYSGTGGSGYTF. CDR3 DNA sequence: TGCGCCAGCAGCTACTCCGGGACAGGGGGCTCTGGCTACACCTTC.

This rearrangement joins TRBV9 to TRBJ2-2; 14 nucleotides align to TRBD2. CDR1 is SGDLS and CDR2 is YYNGEE in the germline V gene. V dropped 4 bases and J dropped 8; count of bases not matched to a gene: 10. This CDR3 comprises 17 residues. CDR3: CASSPQGLAGVRGELFF. CDR3 nucleotide sequence: TGTGCCAGCAGCCCTCAGGGACTAGCGGGGGTAAGGGGGGAGCTGTTTTTT.

V and J are TRBV7-2 and TRBJ2-7; D remains unclear. With 4 bases removed from V and 0 bases from J, the gap between germline ends came to 10 bases. Germline V CDR1 and CDR2: SGHTA, FQGNSA. The CDR3 runs 14 residues. The CDR3 DNA reads as TGTGCCAGCAGCTCCCATAAGAGCTCCTACGAGCAGTACTTC. It encodes CASSSHKSSYEQYF.

This clone was seen just once. V gene TRBV7-8 combines with J gene TRBJ2-7; D may be TRBD1 (7 bases). Trimming removed 2 bases at V and 2 bases at J, with 19 bases between. The germline CDR1 and CDR2 sequences are SGHVS and FQNEAQ. The CDR3 extends over 17 amino acids. The CDR3 nucleotides read TGTGCCAGCAGCTTACGGTCATGGGGGGACAGACCCTACGAGCAGTACTTC. It encodes CASSLRSWGDRPYEQYF.

The chain couples TRBV7-6 to TRBJ1-3; D is unclear. Trimming took 2 bases from V and 2 from J, leaving 7 bases between them. CDR3 size: 14 residues. Germline CDR1 reads SGHVS; CDR2 reads FNYEAQ. The CDR3 region is CASSLIGPGNTIYF. Written as DNA, the CDR3 is TGTGCCAGCAGCTTAATTGGGCCTGGAAACACCATATATTTT.

Only a few counts were recorded for this clone. This chain joins TRBV7-2 and TRBJ2-1; TRBD2 matches at 8 bases. CDR1 is SGHTA, CDR2 FQGNSA, per germline. The CDR3 runs to 14 residues. V shed 1 base and J 12 bases; nucleotides not matched to a gene: 8. The CDR3 protein is CASSLDTSGLPQFF. The CDR3, as DNA: TGTGCCAGCAGCTTAGATACTAGCGGTCTTCCGCAGTTCTTC.

The chain couples TRBV4-1 to TRBJ2-1; perhaps TRBD2 as D (6 bases). The germline CDR1 and CDR2 sequences are MGHRA and YSYEKL. The CDR3 sequence is 16 residues long. V was cut by 4 bases and J by 8 bases, with 21 bases left in between. The CDR3, as DNA: TGCGCCAGCAGCCTGATGGGGGGAGCCCGAGAGGATGAGCAGTTCTTC. This translates into CASSLMGGAREDEQFF.

The chain uses TRBV6-5 and TRBJ1-4, with 7 bases aligning to TRBD1. Germline loops: CDR1 MNHEY, CDR2 SVGAGI. CDR3 length: 14 amino acids. V lost 8 bases and J lost 8; bases outside the gene matches: 11. The CDR3 bases are TGTGCCAGCCAAGGACAGGCTGGGGACGAAAAACTGTTTTTT. Amino acid sequence: CASQGQAGDEKLFF.